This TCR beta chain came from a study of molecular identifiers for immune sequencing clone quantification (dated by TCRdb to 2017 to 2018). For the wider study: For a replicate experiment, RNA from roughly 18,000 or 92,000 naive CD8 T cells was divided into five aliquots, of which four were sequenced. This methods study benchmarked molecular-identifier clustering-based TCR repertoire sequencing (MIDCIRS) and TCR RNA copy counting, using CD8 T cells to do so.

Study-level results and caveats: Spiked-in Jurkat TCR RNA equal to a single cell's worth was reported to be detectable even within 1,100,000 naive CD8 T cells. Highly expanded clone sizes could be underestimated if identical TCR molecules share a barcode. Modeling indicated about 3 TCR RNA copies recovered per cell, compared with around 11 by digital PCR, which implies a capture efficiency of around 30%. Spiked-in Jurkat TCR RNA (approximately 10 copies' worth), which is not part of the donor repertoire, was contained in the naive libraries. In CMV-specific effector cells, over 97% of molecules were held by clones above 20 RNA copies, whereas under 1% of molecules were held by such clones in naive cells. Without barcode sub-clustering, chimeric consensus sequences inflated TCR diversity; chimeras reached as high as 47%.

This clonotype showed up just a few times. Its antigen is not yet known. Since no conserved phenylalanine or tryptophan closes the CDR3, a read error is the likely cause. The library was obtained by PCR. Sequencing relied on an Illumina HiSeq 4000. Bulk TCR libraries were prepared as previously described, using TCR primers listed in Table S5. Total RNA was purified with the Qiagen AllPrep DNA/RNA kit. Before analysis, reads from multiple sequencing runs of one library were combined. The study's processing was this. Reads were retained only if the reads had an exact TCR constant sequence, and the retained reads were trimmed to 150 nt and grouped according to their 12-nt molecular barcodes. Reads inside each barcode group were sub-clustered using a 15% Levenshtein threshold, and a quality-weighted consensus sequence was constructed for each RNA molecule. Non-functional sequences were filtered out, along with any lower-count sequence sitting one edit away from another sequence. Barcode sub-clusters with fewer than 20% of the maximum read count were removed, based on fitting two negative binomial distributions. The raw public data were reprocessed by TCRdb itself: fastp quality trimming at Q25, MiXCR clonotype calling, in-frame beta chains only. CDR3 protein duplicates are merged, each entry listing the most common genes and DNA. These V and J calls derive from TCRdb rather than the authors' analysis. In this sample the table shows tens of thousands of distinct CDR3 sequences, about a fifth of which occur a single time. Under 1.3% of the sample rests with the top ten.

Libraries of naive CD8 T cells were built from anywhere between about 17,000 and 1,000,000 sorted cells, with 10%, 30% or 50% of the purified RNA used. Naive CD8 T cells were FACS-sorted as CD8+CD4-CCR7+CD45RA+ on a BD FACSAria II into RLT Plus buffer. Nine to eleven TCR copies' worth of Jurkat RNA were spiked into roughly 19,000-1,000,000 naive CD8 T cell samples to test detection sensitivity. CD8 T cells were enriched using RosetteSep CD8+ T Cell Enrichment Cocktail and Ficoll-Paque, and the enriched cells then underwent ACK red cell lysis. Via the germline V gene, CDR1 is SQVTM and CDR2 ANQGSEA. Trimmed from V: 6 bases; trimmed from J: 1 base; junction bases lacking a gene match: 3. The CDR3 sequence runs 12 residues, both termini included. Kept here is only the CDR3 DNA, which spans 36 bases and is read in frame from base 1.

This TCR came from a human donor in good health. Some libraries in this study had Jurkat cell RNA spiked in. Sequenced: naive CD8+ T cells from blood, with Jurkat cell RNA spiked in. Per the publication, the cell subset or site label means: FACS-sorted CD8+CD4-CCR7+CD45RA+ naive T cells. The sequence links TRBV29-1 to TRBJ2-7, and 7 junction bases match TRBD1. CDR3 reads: CSVRTGSYEQYL. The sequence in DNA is TGCAGCGTGCGGACAGGTTCCTACGAGCAGTACCTC.